This T cell receptor (beta chain) was recorded in a study of Graves' ophthalmopathy and Graves' hyperthyroidism. Whole-study context: The blood sample was drawn at first diagnosis and before any treatment. Study results and limitations: Most expanded clonotypes in thyroid above 0.001 frequency also showed up in blood.

A duration under 3 months, NOSPECS ≥4, CAS ≥3 and moderate-to-severe activity characterized the donors with ophthalmopathy. Enrollment excluded any patients with other autoimmune diseases, uncontrolled infections, pregnancy or lactation. CDR3 regions of TCR beta were amplified from RNA transcripts. HTBI primers primed a first-round RT-PCR, and a second-round multiplex PCR followed. TCRdb redid the calling of the multiplex PCR reads with MiXCR, one entry per CDR3 protein. The table shows about 740,000 distinct CDR3 sequences, with 40% occurring only once. The germline CDR1 and CDR2 sequences are DFQATT and SNEGSKA (reference sequence). Deletions cut 5 bases from V and 2 bases from J, with 16 bases between. The CDR3 loop spans 14 amino acids. About this clonotype itself: Its target is not known.

The receptor was derived from an adult man with Graves' ophthalmopathy. Sequencing input: peripheral blood. J is TRBJ2-7 and V is TRBV20-1, with D perhaps matching TRBD1 (6 bases). In DNA, the CDR3 is TGCAGTGCTGAGGGGGTCGGGGCAACCTACGAGCAGTACTTC. Translating it yields CSAEGVGATYEQYF.